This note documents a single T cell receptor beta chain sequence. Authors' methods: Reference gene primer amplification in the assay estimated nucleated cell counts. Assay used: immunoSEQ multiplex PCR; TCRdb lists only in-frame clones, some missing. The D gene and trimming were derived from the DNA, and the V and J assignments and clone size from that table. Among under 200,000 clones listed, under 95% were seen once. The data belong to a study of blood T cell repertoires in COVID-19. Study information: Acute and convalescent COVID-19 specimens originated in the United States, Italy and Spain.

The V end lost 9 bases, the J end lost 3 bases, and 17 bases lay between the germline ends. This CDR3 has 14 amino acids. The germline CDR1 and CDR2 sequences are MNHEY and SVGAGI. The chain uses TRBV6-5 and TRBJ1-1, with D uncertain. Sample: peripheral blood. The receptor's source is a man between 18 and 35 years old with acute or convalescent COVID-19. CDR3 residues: CASWTLDIHTEAFF. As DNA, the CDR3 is TGTGCCAGTTGGACTCTCGACATCCACACTGAAGCTTTCTTT.